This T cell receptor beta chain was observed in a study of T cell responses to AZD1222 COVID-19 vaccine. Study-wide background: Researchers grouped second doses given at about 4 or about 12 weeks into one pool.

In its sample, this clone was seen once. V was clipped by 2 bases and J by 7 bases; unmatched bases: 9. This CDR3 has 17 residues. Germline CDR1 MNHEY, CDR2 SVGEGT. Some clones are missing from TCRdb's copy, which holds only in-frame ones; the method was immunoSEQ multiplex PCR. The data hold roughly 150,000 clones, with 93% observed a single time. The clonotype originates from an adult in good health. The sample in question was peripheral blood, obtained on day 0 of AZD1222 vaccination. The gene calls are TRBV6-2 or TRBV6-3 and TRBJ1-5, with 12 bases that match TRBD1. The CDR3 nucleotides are TGTGCCAGCAGTTACCATACGGGACAGGGGGCCGCACAGCCCCAGCATTTT. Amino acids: CASSYHTGQGAAQPQHF.